These 10 T cell receptor beta chains share one sample of origin, sequenced in a study of immune heterogeneity within non-small cell lung tumors. For each sample, template was roughly 640 ng of bulk tumor genomic DNA. Multiple widely separated biopsies were taken from each primary tumor at surgery. Curative surgical treatment was performed in patients who had newly diagnosed, untreated non-small cell lung cancer. Amplifying TCR beta CDR3 involved multiplex PCR carried out with 32 V and 13 J primers. TCRdb reanalysed the multiplex PCR reads using MiXCR and keeps one entry per CDR3 protein. Among around 20,000 distinct CDR3 sequences listed, around 26% were seen once. The material sequenced was lung tumor tissue. The receptors shown here come from a man in his forties with non-small cell lung cancer.

A note on this clonotype: This clone may be a read error of a much larger clone one base away. This chain joins TRBV27 and TRBJ1-2; 7 bases align to TRBD1. From germline, CDR1 is MNHEY and CDR2 SMNVEV (reference sequence). The CDR3 is made up of 13 amino acids. CDR3 sequence reads: CVSSFNRGIGYTF. For the CDR3, the DNA is TGTGTCAGCAGTTTTAACAGGGGTATTGGCTACACCTTC.

Within the sample, this clonotype is medium-sized (0.01 to 0.1%). The V call is TRBV6-1, the J call TRBJ2-7, with D possibly TRBD1 on 5 matching bases. Trimming took off 10 bases at V and 5 bases at J, with 18 bases between the two ends. The CDR3 spans 13 residues. The germline V gene has CDR1 MNHNS and CDR2 SASEGT. In nucleotides, the CDR3 is TGTGCCACAGGTCCGTTAGGGGCCCACGAGCAGTACTTC. As protein: CATGPLGAHEQYF.

This clonotype was seen a single time. Being one base from a much bigger clone, this may be a read error. The chain is built from TRBV9 and TRBJ1-5; D gene unclear. The CDR3 is made up of 13 amino acids. CDR1 is SGDLS and CDR2 is YYNGEE in the germline V gene. The CDR3, as DNA: TGTGCCAACAGCGTTCAGGATAATCAGCCCCAGCATTTT. It yields the protein CANSVQDNQPQHF. The whole variable domain, filled in from reference TRBV9 and TRBJ1-5, reads DSGVTQTPKHLITATGQRVTLRCSPRSGDLSVYWYQQSLDQGLQFLIQYYNGEERAKGNILERFSAQQFPDLHSELNLSSLELGDSALYFCANSVQDNQPQHFGDGTRLSIL.

This clonotype showed up many times. The rearrangement joins TRBV12-3 or TRBV12-4 to TRBJ1-1, with D perhaps matching TRBD1 (6 bases). Trimming stripped 7 bases from V and 1 base from J, with 13 bases between. The length of the CDR3 is 14 residues. CDR3: CASTEGHTNTEAFF. The CDR3 DNA is TGTGCCAGCACCGAGGGACACACGAACACTGAAGCTTTCTTT.

The table lists this clonotype with many counts. CDR3 region: CASSEKLTSGRTGTQYF. Here the CDR3 DNA reads TGTGCCAGCAGTGAAAAGCTCACTAGCGGGAGAACCGGTACGCAGTATTTT. The rearrangement uses TRBV6-1 and TRBJ2-3; the match to TRBD2 covers 11 bases. The CDR3 loop spans 17 amino acids. The ends lost 2 bases at V and 8 bases at J; junction bases unmatched: 12. CDR1 MNHNS and CDR2 SASEGT come from the germline V gene.

Sample share makes this clonotype medium-sized. The chain employs TRBV12-3 or TRBV12-4 and TRBJ1-3; a weak D match, TRBD1 (5 bases). There are 14 residues in the CDR3. Trimming cost V 6 bases and J 4 bases, with 13 bases left between them. CDR3 in DNA: TGTGCCAGCAGCCTCCCCCAGGGAGGAAACACCATATATTTT. Amino acids: CASSLPQGGNTIYF.

Points on this clonotype: With a much larger clone just one base away, this may be a read error. The chain recombines TRBV4-3 with TRBJ1-2, with D tentatively TRBD1 (5 bases). Germline loops: CDR1 LGHNA, CDR2 YSLEER. There are 15 residues in the CDR3. Trimming took off 2 bases at V and 2 bases at J, with 12 bases between the two ends. The chain's CDR3 is CASSQTSTVNYGYTF. The CDR3 DNA follows: TGCGCCAGCAGCCAAACCTCGACAGTGAACTATGGCTACACCTTC.

For this clonotype: A much larger clone sits a single nucleotide away, making a read error possible. The genes are TRBV15 and TRBJ1-5; 7 nucleotides line up with TRBD1. The CDR3 covers 15 residues. The germline V gene encodes CDR1 LNHNV and CDR2 YYDKDF (reference sequence). CDR3 residues: CATSGDKAGGQPQHF. CDR3 in DNA: TGTGCCACCAGCGGAGATAAGGCAGGGGGACAGCCCCAGCATTTT.

Regarding this clonotype: A much larger clonotype is one base distant, so this may be a read error. This chain uses TRBV30 with TRBJ1-5; TRBD1 agrees at 10 bases. J was trimmed by 10 bases and V by 2 bases; bases with no gene match: 8. CDR1 and CDR2 (germline): GTSNPN, SVGIG (reference sequence). The CDR3 has 14 amino acids. CDR3 bases: TGTGCCTGGAGTCCGGGACAGGGGAGCCATCCCCAGCATTTT. It codes for CAWSPGQGSHPQHF.

On this clonotype itself: Given a much more abundant clone one base away, this may be a read error. The V call is TRBV20-1, the J call TRBJ2-1; tentatively, D is TRBD2 (7 bases). V lost 2 bases to trimming and J lost 6 bases, with 17 bases between them. Germline assignment: CDR1 DFQATT and CDR2 SNEGSKA (reference sequence). This CDR3 is 15 amino acids long. This CDR3 reads CSARPGLGGINEQFF. CDR3 bases: TGCAGTGCTAGACCCGGACTAGGGGGAATCAATGAGCAGTTCTTC.